The 7 T cell receptor beta chains presented below share a single source sample, sequenced in a study of blood T cell repertoires in COVID-19. This table comes from immunoSEQ multiplex PCR, and its TCRdb copy is limited to in-frame clones, with some not included. The repertoire has 150,000 to 200,000 clones, approximately 80% of them found once; the top ten carry roughly 7%. The sample taken for sequencing was peripheral blood. These TCRs come from a human donor in a cohort sampled during active COVID-19.

This chain uses TRBV5-8 with TRBJ2-7, with 12 positions matching TRBD2. The germline V gene has CDR1 SGHTS and CDR2 YDEGEE. V lost 3 bases and J lost 2; bases outside the gene matches: 18. This CDR3 is built from 20 residues. Here the CDR3 reads CASSSTSRLAGAGYTYEQYF. DNA for the CDR3: TGTGCCAGCAGCTCAACGTCCAGACTAGCGGGGGCTGGTTACACCTACGAGCAGTACTTC.

This clone was counted once. This chain's CDR3 is CASSYSVGSSYNEQFF. Written as DNA, the CDR3 is TGTGCCAGCAGTTACTCGGTGGGGAGCTCCTACAATGAGCAGTTCTTC. The V gene is TRBV6-6, the J gene TRBJ2-1, with D maybe TRBD2 (5 bases). V was cut by 0 bases and J by 0 bases, with 9 bases left in between. Germline V gene data show CDR1 as MNHNY and CDR2 as SVGAGI (reference sequence). The CDR3 has 16 amino acids.

This clone was picked up a small number of times. This chain links TRBV5-7 with TRBJ2-7; D is unclear. TRBV5-7 is sorted into the ORF group, with uncertain function. V was shortened by 4 bases and J by 9 bases, with 11 bases between the two germline ends. This CDR3 is 11 amino acids long. This CDR3 reads CASSPETPQYF. CDR3 DNA sequence: TGTGCCAGCAGCCCGGAGACCCCGCAGTACTTC.

The chain links TRBV3-1 (or the pseudogene TRBV3-2) to TRBJ2-1; 10 positions agree with TRBD2. The germline CDR1 and CDR2 sequences are LGHDT and YNNKEL (reference sequence). Losses at the gene ends were 0 bases for V and 2 bases for J; bases not matched to a gene: 4. CDR3 length equals 17 residues. As DNA, the CDR3 is TGTGCCAGCAGCCAAGAAAGCGGGGGGGCTACCTACAATGAGCAGTTCTTC. Translating gives CASSQESGGATYNEQFF.

The chain uses TRBV9 and TRBJ2-7; the match to TRBD1 covers 9 bases. The J segment lost 6 bases and the V segment lost 4 bases, leaving 8 bases of the junction unmatched. CDR1 is SGDLS, CDR2 YYNGEE, per germline. This CDR3 is built from 14 residues. The DNA for the CDR3 is TGTGCCAGCAGCCCCGGGACAGGGCCCCTCGAGCAGTACTTC. As protein: CASSPGTGPLEQYF.

This clone was seen a few times. The genes are TRBV29-1 and TRBJ1-1; tentative D call: TRBD1 (6 bases). V dropped 7 bases and J dropped 1 base, with 10 bases sitting between them. In germline, CDR1 is SQVTM, CDR2 ANQGSEA. This CDR3 is 12 amino acids long. Here the CDR3 DNA reads TGCAGCGCAAGGACAGCGAACACTGAAGCTTTCTTT. It translates to CSARTANTEAFF.

This rearrangement joins TRBV18 to TRBJ2-5; D might be TRBD2 (5 bases). Germline V gives CDR1 KGHSH, CDR2 LQKENI. The CDR3 consists of 13 residues. The V end lost 6 bases, the J end lost 1 base, and 9 bases lay between the germline ends. Written as DNA, the CDR3 is TGTGCCAGCTCTCCCGGGGTCCAAGAGACCCAGTACTTC. Translated: CASSPGVQETQYF.